Detailed here is one TCR beta chain. What it recognizes is unknown. There are 16 residues in the CDR3. The V and J ends lost 1 base and 4 bases respectively, with 17 bases between them. CDR1 and CDR2 from the germline V gene are SGDLS and YYNGEE. After constant-region reverse-primer amplification, full-length variable regions underwent semi-nested PCR with Nested Universal Primer A. In TCRdb, the 5' RACE reads were re-called with MiXCR into one record per CDR3 protein. The sample lists about 40,000 distinct CDR3 sequences, 18% occurring once. General study results and limits: The TCR gene usage of tumor memory CD4+ T cells clustered together with blood and lymph node memory CD4+ cells and with lymph node naive CD4+ cells.

The chain links TRBV9 to TRBJ1-1; D unresolved. The source material was naive CD4+ T cells sorted from a lymph node. The subset: naive CD4+ T cells, CD4+CD45RA+CD25-. The sequence came from a female donor with breast cancer. The CDR3 bases are TGTGCCAGCAGCGTAAACCCACAACCTACGGGCACTGAAGCTTTCTTT. Protein product: CASSVNPQPTGTEAFF.